Listed below are T cell receptor beta chains from one sample, sequenced in a study of T-cell memory formation after mild COVID-19. One entry per CDR3 protein, called by TCRdb with MiXCR from the 5' RACE reads. This table holds about 320,000 distinct CDR3 sequences, approximately 14% found once. Specimen: PBMCs or a T cell subset sorted from them (not recorded which). Receptors were obtained from a man younger than 30 who had mild COVID-19 (a few samples of this study predate the infection). Cell type and time point are not known. The CDR3 runs from the conserved cysteine through the conserved F or W. The D gene is left open where the match is weak. Clone size is stated in some rows and not others, as once, few, many or a class when expanded.

J	size	V	D	DNA	CDR3
TRBJ2-1	.	TRBV18	.	TGTGCCAGCTCACCTCCGGACAAGAATGAGCAGTTCTTC	CASSPPDKNEQFF
TRBJ2-3	few	TRBV5-1	.	TGCGCCAGCAGCCTCAGGGTCTCGGTAGATACGCAGTATTTT	CASSLRVSVDTQYF
TRBJ2-5	few	TRBV20-1	.	TGCAGTGCTAGAGAAGGGGCTGGGACCCAGTACTTC	CSAREGAGTQYF
TRBJ1-5	few	TRBV20-1	.	TGCAGTACAAGGATTTTCGTGATGGGGGGAGATCAGCCCCAGCATTTT	CSTRIFVMGGDQPQHF
TRBJ1-1	.	TRBV27	.	TGTGCCAGCAGTTCCGGGGTTTACATGGCCTCTGAAGCTTTCTTT	CASSSGVYMASEAFF
TRBJ2-1	.	TRBV27	TRBD2	TGTGCCAGCAGTCGTCGGACTAGCGGGCGCTACAATGAGCAGTTCTTC	CASSRRTSGRYNEQFF
TRBJ1-5	.	TRBV2	.	TGTGCCATTCGGGGGGGAAATCAGCCCCAGCATTTT	CAIRGGNQPQHF
TRBJ2-1	few	TRBV11-2	.	TGTGCCAGCAGCTCGTGGACAGCTAGTAATGAGCAGTTCTTC	CASSSWTASNEQFF
TRBJ2-3	.	TRBV7-2	.	TGTGCCAGCAGCTTAGACAGGGTAGATACGCAGTATTTT	CASSLDRVDTQYF
TRBJ2-3	many	TRBV5-1	.	TGCGCCAGCAGCTCGGGGCGAGGCACAGATACGCAGTATTTT	CASSSGRGTDTQYF
TRBJ2-5	.	TRBV12-3/TRBV12-4	TRBD2	TGTGCCAGCAGTCATAGCGGGGGGGGAGAGACCCAGTACTTC	CASSHSGGGETQYF
TRBJ1-5	.	TRBV20-1	.	TGCAGTGCGGGCGATGACAGCAATCAGCCCCAGCATTTT	CSAGDDSNQPQHF
TRBJ1-5	.	TRBV4-2	TRBD1	TGTGCCAGCAGCCACGGGACAGGGGGGTTGCCCCAGCATTTT	CASSHGTGGLPQHF
TRBJ2-7	few	TRBV6-2/TRBV6-3	.	TGTGCCAGCAGTTACTTCCGGGAACGGCAGTACTTC	CASSYFRERQYF
TRBJ1-3	.	TRBV7-2	.	TGTGCCAGCAGCCCCTCGGGGGGGACTGGAAACACCATATATTTT	CASSPSGGTGNTIYF
TRBJ2-3	.	TRBV29-1	.	TGCAGCGCGGGGACCCAGGCGGATACGCAGTATTTT	CSAGTQADTQYF
TRBJ2-7	few	TRBV4-2	.	TGTGCCAGCAGCCCTGGGTACCAGCGTGCCCGAGGGTACGAGCAGTACTTC	CASSPGYQRARGYEQYF
TRBJ2-2	few	TRBV4-2	.	TGTGCCAGCAGCCAACCCAACACCGGGGAGCTGTTTTTT	CASSQPNTGELFF
TRBJ2-7	few	TRBV7-9	.	TGTGCCAGCAGCTACTCAGGGAGGTACGAGCAGTACTTC	CASSYSGRYEQYF
TRBJ2-3	.	TRBV20-1	.	TGCAGTGCTTCGCGCTTTACAGATACGCAGTATTTT	CSASRFTDTQYF
TRBJ2-1	few	TRBV7-6	.	TGTGCCAGCAGGGCCTTTCCGGGGTCCTACAATGAGCAGTTCTTC	CASRAFPGSYNEQFF
TRBJ1-1	few	TRBV12-3/TRBV12-4	.	TGTGCCAGCAGTTTCGGGGTAACTGAAGCTTTCTTT	CASSFGVTEAFF
TRBJ1-4	few	TRBV5-1	.	TGCGCCAGCAGCTTGTTGCCGGGGGGAGCTAATGAAAAACTGTTTTTT	CASSLLPGGANEKLFF
TRBJ1-2	few	TRBV6-6	TRBD1	TGTGCCAGCAGTTACTCCGGACAGGCCGGGAGGGGATATGGCTACACCTTC	CASSYSGQAGRGYGYTF
TRBJ1-6	.	TRBV12-3/TRBV12-4	.	TGTGCCAGCAGTCAAGGACGGGGGAATTCACCCCTCCACTTT	CASSQGRGNSPLHF
TRBJ2-3	.	TRBV13	TRBD2	TGTGCCAGCAGCTTAGAGCTAGCGGGGAACCTAAGGAATTTT	CASSLELAGNLRNF
TRBJ2-4	.	TRBV6-2/TRBV6-3	.	TGTGCCAGCAGTTATCCTGCTTCGACCCCCAGGGCCAAAAACATTCAGTACTTC	CASSYPASTPRAKNIQYF
TRBJ2-5	.	TRBV20-1	TRBD2	TGCAGTGCTAGATGGGGGGGACGACCGGGCCAGGATACCCAGTACTTC	CSARWGGRPGQDTQYF
TRBJ1-6	.	TRBV18	.	TGTACCAGCCAGGACAGAGATAATTCACCCCTCCACTTT	CTSQDRDNSPLHF
TRBJ1-1	.	TRBV7-9	.	TGTGCCGGCCGGGAAGGGCGGTCCATGGTGAACACTGAAGCTTTCTTT	CAGREGRSMVNTEAFF
TRBJ2-2	.	TRBV7-3	.	TGTGCCAGCAGCTCGATCGCCGGGGAGCTGTTTTTT	CASSSIAGELFF